The rows below give T cell receptor beta chains drawn from one sample of a study of OX40 agonist ivuxolimab in advanced cancers. Some clones are missing from TCRdb's copy, which holds only in-frame ones; the method was immunoSEQ multiplex PCR. The sample records 54,000 or so clones, 84% being singletons. This sample comprised CD4+ or CD8+ T cells sorted from blood, obtained in a trial of the OX40 agonist ivuxolimab. These receptors originate from an adult with an advanced solid tumor such as melanoma, head and neck, liver or kidney cancer. The conserved cysteine and the conserved F or W are not part of the CDR3 here.

v_call: TRBV5-1; cdr3_aa: ASSLRQGNNEQY
v_call: TRBV11-2; cdr3_aa: ASRGGSRGLETQY
v_call: TRBV6-5; cdr3_aa: ASSPGLGNTEAF
v_call: TRBV28; cdr3_aa: ASTHGGVAKNIQY
v_call: TRBV21-1; cdr3_aa: ASSKVKETCNQPQH
v_call: TRBV6-1; cdr3_aa: ASSEAGGVEGYT
v_call: TRBV28; cdr3_aa: ASTFAGTYEQY
v_call: TRBV2; cdr3_aa: ASSGSGLSYGYT
v_call: TRBV5-6; cdr3_aa: ASSLAGNRGKTQY
v_call: TRBV5-6; cdr3_aa: ASSLTGYEQY
v_call: TRBV28; cdr3_aa: ASSLFGGGADEQY